The 28 T cell receptor gamma chains below come from one sample, sequenced in a study of human gamma delta and Vdelta1 T cells. TCRdb re-identified clones in the PCR reads via CATT. The table shows thousands of gamma-chain clones, with around 5.2% occurring only once. The sequenced material came from naive CD27+ Vdelta1 gamma-delta T cells from blood. The receptors come from a human donor in good health.

Comment on this clone: One base away lies a much larger clone, so this may be a sequencing read error. Other DNA sequences within the sample encode an identical CDR3. This chain uses TRGV3 with TRGJ1 or TRGJ2. The length of the CDR3 is 12 residues. Germline V CDR1 and CDR2: VTNTFY, YDVSTARD (reference sequence). V shed 0 bases, J shed 10 bases, and the junction held 6 bases outside the gene matches. This chain's CDR3 is CATWDRFYKKLF. The CDR3 DNA follows: TGTGCCACCTGGGACAGGTTTTACAAGAAACTCTTT.

Concerning this clone itself: A much larger clone sits a single nucleotide away, making a read error possible. The chain carries TRGV2 and TRGJ1 or TRGJ2. Trimming at V came to 3 bases and at J to 11 bases, leaving 25 bases not matched to a gene. Germline V lookup: CDR1 EGSNGY, CDR2 YDSYNSKV. This CDR3 has 17 amino acids. The CDR3 spells CATWDRPQGTRALEKLF. CDR3 bases: TGTGCCACCTGGGACAGGCCGCAGGGTACGCGTGCGTTGGAGAAACTCTTT.

The rearrangement links TRGV9 to TRGJ1 or TRGJ2. Trimming removed 6 bases from V and 7 bases from J; junction bases left unmatched: 12. Germline values: CDR1 GITISATS, CDR2 ISYDGTV (reference sequence). The CDR3 has 13 residues. CDR3 region: CALWWKEGYKKLF. The CDR3 coding sequence is TGTGCCTTGTGGTGGAAAGAGGGGTATAAGAAACTCTTT.

For this clone: The protein TCRdb lists belongs to a much larger clone and differs from this DNA's translation at residue 3, which points to a read error; the protein shown is made from the DNA. The genes are TRGV3 and TRGJ1 or TRGJ2. CDR3 length: 11 amino acids. Per the germline V gene, CDR1 is VTNTFY and CDR2 is YDVSTARD (reference sequence). The DNA of the CDR3 is TGTGCCTCCTGGGACAGGCATAAGAAACTCTTT. It specifies CASWDRHKKLF.

Of note for this clone: For this DNA, TCRdb reports the protein of a much larger clone, which diverges at residue 7, most likely from a read error; the protein presented here is translated directly from the DNA. V usage is TRGV5 and J usage is TRGJ1 or TRGJ2. Germline CDR1 reads VINAFY; CDR2 reads YDVSNSKD. This CDR3 has 13 residues. The CDR3 sequence: CATWDRGGLKKLF. CDR3 DNA sequence: TGTGCCACCTGGGACAGGGGGGGTCTTAAGAAACTATTT.

The genes are TRGV3 and TRGJ1 or TRGJ2. The J gene was missing in TCRdb and was found by matching the end of the DNA to germline. The CDR3 covers 14 residues. Losses at the gene ends were 2 bases for V and 6 bases for J; bases not matched to a gene: 10. The germline V gene has CDR1 VTNTFY and CDR2 YDVSTARD (reference sequence). Written as DNA, the CDR3 is TGTGCCACCTGGGACACATCCCTTGGTTATAAGAAACTCTTT. The encoded protein is CATWDTSLGYKKLF.

J gene TRGJ1 or TRGJ2 was identified, but the V gene was not called. This CDR3 has 14 residues. This CDR3 reads CALWEVQMYYKKLF. The DNA of the CDR3 is TGCGCCTTGTGGGAGGTTCAAATGTATTATAAGAAACTCTTT.

Turning to this clone: A far more abundant clone sits one base away, making this likely a read error. The identical CDR3 is also encoded by other nucleotide sequences in the sample. The rearrangement uses TRGV5 and TRGJ1 or TRGJ2. Germline CDR1 VINAFY, CDR2 YDVSNSKD. The CDR3 is 14 residues long. J gave up 4 bases and V 0 bases, and 6 bases lay outside the gene matches. CDR3 residues: CATWDRRGYYKKLF. The DNA for the CDR3 is TGTGCCACCTGGGACAGGAGGGGGTATTATAAGAAACTCTTT.

The table lists this clone with a few counts. This chain connects TRGV3 to TRGJ1 or TRGJ2. No J gene is reported in TCRdb; it was inferred here by comparing the DNA with germline. This CDR3 is built from 13 residues. The V segment lost 6 bases and the J segment 2 bases; nucleotides outside the gene matches: 7. Germline V gives CDR1 VTNTFY, CDR2 YDVSTARD (reference sequence). The CDR3 DNA sequence: TGTGCCACCTGGCATCCCCATTATTATAAGAAACTCTTT. Its protein product is CATWHPHYYKKLF.

A note on this clone: A read error may be the cause here, since a much bigger clone is one base away. The chain is built from TRGV3 and TRGJP1. TCRdb does not report a J gene; here it was assigned by matching the DNA to germline references. The V gene end was trimmed by 0 bases and the J gene end by 4 bases; junction bases not matched to a gene: 20. The CDR3 covers 20 residues. The V gene's germline CDR1 is VTNTFY and CDR2 YDVSTARD (reference sequence). Here the CDR3 DNA reads TGTGCCACCTGGGACAGGCATTCGTCTCGGGGGTGTATCACTGGTTGGTTCAAGATATTT. Translating it yields CATWDRHSSRGCITGWFKIF.

As for this clone: TCRdb shows a much larger clone's protein in place of this DNA's translation, and the two differ at residue 11, likely through a read error; the protein shown is translated from the DNA. The J gene is TRGJ1 or TRGJ2, the V gene TRGV9. The CDR3 has 14 residues. Germline CDR1 GITISATS, CDR2 ISYDGTV (reference sequence). CDR3 sequence reads: CALWEPALYYQKLF. The CDR3 DNA reads TGTGCCTTGTGGGAGCCAGCCCTTTATTATCAGAAACTCTTT.

This sequence joins TRGV2 and TRGJ1 or TRGJ2. CDR3 length equals 14 residues. V lost 0 bases, J lost 4 bases, and 6 bases stayed unmatched. Germline values: CDR1 EGSNGY, CDR2 YDSYNSKV. CDR3 residues: CATWDGPGYYKKLF. DNA for the CDR3: TGTGCCACCTGGGACGGGCCGGGGTATTATAAGAAACTCTTT.

This chain joins TRGV5 and TRGJ1 or TRGJ2. From germline, CDR1 is VINAFY and CDR2 YDVSNSKD. The length of the CDR3 is 13 residues. V trimming: 0 bases; J trimming: 12 bases; junction bases outside the gene matches: 11. CDR3 amino acids: CATWDRLRYGKLF. The CDR3 region has the DNA TGTGCCACCTGGGACAGGCTCAGGTATGGGAAACTCTTT.

This clone is labeled medium-sized. The chain combines TRGV9 with TRGJ1 or TRGJ2. After removal of 4 bases from V and 3 bases from J, the junction contained 6 bases not matched to a gene. Per the germline V gene, CDR1 is GITISATS and CDR2 is ISYDGTV (reference sequence). The CDR3 extends over 13 amino acids. The CDR3 region has the DNA TGTGCCTTGTGGGATCGGCCTTATTATAAGAAACTCTTT. Translated: CALWDRPYYKKLF.

Within the sample, this clone is large. The J gene is TRGJ1 or TRGJ2, the V gene TRGV3. V lost 0 bases and J lost 12; bases outside the gene matches: 17. CDR1 VTNTFY and CDR2 YDVSTARD come from the germline V gene (reference sequence). The CDR3 has 15 residues. The CDR3 spells CATWDRPPRPARKLF. Here the CDR3 DNA reads TGTGCCACCTGGGACAGGCCCCCTAGGCCGGCTAGGAAACTCTTT.

This clone was seen only a few times. The translation of this DNA and the TCRdb protein of a much larger clone differ at residue 4, probably owing to a read error; the protein shown here is translated from the DNA. V usage is TRGV9 and J usage is TRGJ1 or TRGJ2. Per the germline V gene, CDR1 is GITISATS and CDR2 is ISYDGTV (reference sequence). The CDR3 totals 12 residues. For the CDR3, the DNA is TGTGCCTTGGGGGAGGTGCGGTATAAGAAACTCTTT. Its translation is CALGEVRYKKLF.

About this clone itself: The junction and the germline gene differ at one end; a read error may be behind it. The chain uses TRGV9 and TRGJ1 or TRGJ2. The length of the CDR3 is 17 residues. CDR1 and CDR2 from the germline V gene are GITISATS and ISYDGTV (reference sequence). The CDR3 sequence: CALWEVQLGRVLYKNLF. In DNA, the CDR3 is TGTGCCTTGTGGGAGGTGCAATTGGGCCGGGTCCTTTATAAGAACCTCTTT.

In the case of this clone: A read error likely explains why the TCRdb protein, taken from a much larger clone, differs from this DNA's translation at residue 5; the protein shown is translated from the DNA. The chain uses TRGV8 and TRGJ1 or TRGJ2. The CDR3 consists of 12 residues. Germline V gene lookup returns CDR1 VENAVY and CDR2 YDSYNSRV. Losses at the gene ends were 5 bases for V and 1 base for J; bases not matched to a gene: 2. In DNA, the CDR3 is TGTGCCACCTGGGGTAATTATTATAAGAAACTCTTT. Encoded protein: CATWGNYYKKLF.

By sample fraction, this clone is large. This chain uses TRGV5 with TRGJP2. The CDR3 consists of 17 residues. From germline, CDR1 is VINAFY and CDR2 YDVSNSKD. V lost 0 bases, J lost 3 bases, and 10 bases stayed unmatched. DNA of the CDR3: TGTGCCACCTGGGACAGGCGGGACGGAGGTAGTGATTGGATCAAGACGTTT. Translating gives CATWDRRDGGSDWIKTF.

By sample share, this clone is medium-sized. Other nucleotide sequences in the sample specify the same CDR3. This chain uses TRGV9 with TRGJ1 or TRGJ2. CDR1 is GITISATS and CDR2 is ISYDGTV in the germline V gene (reference sequence). The V segment lost 2 bases and the J segment 4 bases; nucleotides outside the gene matches: 8. CDR3 length equals 14 residues. Here the CDR3 DNA reads TGTGCCTTGTGGGAGGGGAGGAGATATTATAAGAAACTCTTT. Encoded protein: CALWEGRRYYKKLF.

Comments on this clone: TCRdb assigns this DNA the protein of a much larger clone, which departs from its translation at residue 4; this likely reflects a read error, and the protein shown comes from translating the DNA. V gene TRGV3 combines with J gene TRGJ1 or TRGJ2. Germline V gives CDR1 VTNTFY, CDR2 YDVSTARD (reference sequence). This CDR3 comprises 11 residues. CDR3 loop: CATGDRRGKLF. CDR3 nucleotide sequence: TGTGCCACCGGGGACAGGCGGGGGAAACTCTTT.

Only a few counts were recorded for this clone. The protein held in TCRdb is that of a much larger clone and does not match this DNA's translation at residue 7, likely because of a read error; the protein shown is translated from the DNA. The V and J genes are TRGV2 and TRGJ1 or TRGJ2. The length of the CDR3 is 14 residues. The ends lost 1 base at V and 0 bases at J; junction bases unmatched: 3. The germline gives CDR1 EGSNGY, CDR2 YDSYNSKV. This CDR3 reads CATWDGLNYYKKLF. The CDR3 nucleotides are TGTGCCACCTGGGACGGTCTGAATTATTATAAGAAACTCTTT.

This clone was counted a single time. This chain connects TRGV9 to TRGJ1 or TRGJ2. In the absence of a J gene in TCRdb, the DNA was matched to germline to assign it here. The J segment lost 5 bases and the V segment lost 0 bases, leaving 13 bases of the junction unmatched. The germline gives CDR1 GITISATS, CDR2 ISYDGTV (reference sequence). CDR3 length equals 16 residues. The CDR3 loop is CALWEVQHTTHYKKLF. The CDR3, as DNA: TGTGCCTTGTGGGAGGTGCAGCACACGACCCATTATAAGAAACTCTTT.

The rearrangement joins TRGV9 to TRGJ1 or TRGJ2. The V gene end was trimmed by 1 base and the J gene end by 0 bases; junction bases not matched to a gene: 12. CDR1 is GITISATS, CDR2 ISYDGTV, per germline (reference sequence). The CDR3 has 17 residues. The CDR3 loop is CALWEVIISSNYYKKLF. The CDR3, as DNA: TGTGCCTTGTGGGAGGTAATAATCTCCTCGAATTATTATAAGAAACTCTTT.

This clone was seen a few times. The protein held in TCRdb is that of a much larger clone and does not match this DNA's translation at residue 11, likely because of a read error; the protein shown is translated from the DNA. The V and J genes are TRGV5 and TRGJ1 or TRGJ2. Per the germline V gene, CDR1 is VINAFY and CDR2 is YDVSNSKD. This CDR3 has 14 amino acids. The CDR3 sequence: CATWDGPSHYTKLF. The CDR3 DNA sequence: TGTGCCACCTGGGACGGGCCGAGTCATTATACGAAACTCTTT.

V usage is TRGV8 and J usage is TRGJ1 or TRGJ2. Germline CDR1 VENAVY, CDR2 YDSYNSRV. The CDR3 is 11 residues long. Trimming took 3 bases from V and 7 from J; bases not matched to a gene: 3. The DNA for the CDR3 is TGTGCCACCTGGGATTCGTATAAGAAACTCTTT. Translated: CATWDSYKKLF.

This clone is classed as medium-sized. This may be a read error, as it is one base from a much larger clone. The chain employs TRGV9 and TRGJ1 or TRGJ2. CDR3 length: 10 amino acids. Germline assignment: CDR1 GITISATS and CDR2 ISYDGTV (reference sequence). V dropped 0 bases and J dropped 13; count of bases not matched to a gene: 3. The CDR3 DNA is TGTGCCTTGTGGGAGGTGAGAAAACTCTTT. This translates into CALWEVRKLF.

A few counts support this clone. A far larger clone is a single base away, which makes a read error likely. The J gene is TRGJ1 or TRGJ2, the V gene TRGV9. This CDR3 contains 13 residues. Germline V CDR1 and CDR2: GITISATS, ISYDGTV (reference sequence). CDR3 residues: CALWEVARDKELF. The CDR3 DNA follows: TGTGCCTTGTGGGAGGTGGCTAGGGATAAGGAACTCTTT.